This entry lists 9 T cell receptor beta chains sequenced from one sample in a study of T-cell reconstitution after alpha-beta-depleted transplantation in children. Molecular barcoding with unique molecular identifiers was used for the TCRbeta library. From the PCR reads, TCRdb called clonotypes with MiXCR, one entry per CDR3 protein. There are about 480,000 distinct CDR3 sequences in the sample; approximately 13% occur only once, and more than 5.5% lies in the top ten. The specimen was PBMCs from the stem cell graft donor, collected from the stem cell graft. These receptor sequences come from a human donor who donated a stem cell graft to a child with combined immunodeficiency.

Ten or more counts support this clonotype. The chain couples TRBV20-1 to TRBJ1-1; D unclear. This CDR3 contains 18 residues. Trimming left V 1 base short and J 1 base short, with 22 bases between. CDR1 is DFQATT, CDR2 SNEGSKA, per germline (reference sequence). CDR3 amino acids: CSARGIMAVQPQNTEAFF. The CDR3 nucleotides read TGCAGTGCTAGAGGGATCATGGCTGTCCAACCCCAGAACACTGAAGCTTTCTTT.

This clonotype was seen only a few times. This chain links TRBV5-1 with TRBJ1-2; D possibly corresponds to TRBD1 (6 bases). Trimming took 0 bases from V and 2 from J, leaving 14 bases between them. Germline V gene sequence: CDR1 SGHRS, CDR2 YFSETQ. The CDR3 has 16 amino acids. The CDR3 DNA reads as TGCGCCAGCAGCTTGGTTTGGACAGATAAAAACTATGGCTACACCTTC. Its translation: CASSLVWTDKNYGYTF.

This clonotype occurred a few times. The chain links TRBV27 to TRBJ2-3, with D possibly being TRBD2 (6 bases). CDR3 size: 17 residues. The V end lost 4 bases, the J end lost 1 base, and 18 bases lay between the germline ends. Germline-derived CDR1 and CDR2 are MNHEY and SMNVEV (reference sequence). CDR3 in DNA: TGTGCCAGCAGTTCCATCGTCCGGGGGTTAGGCACAGATACGCAGTATTTT. This gives the protein CASSSIVRGLGTDTQYF.

The V and J genes are TRBV7-2 and TRBJ2-3; D is ambiguous. From germline, CDR1 is SGHTA and CDR2 FQGNSA. The length of the CDR3 is 13 residues. Deletions cut 5 bases from V and 3 bases from J, with 9 bases between. The CDR3 here is CASSPYQTDTQYF. CDR3 DNA: TGTGCCAGCAGCCCCTATCAGACAGATACGCAGTATTTT.

Only a few counts were recorded for this clonotype. The V and J genes are TRBV7-9 and TRBJ1-5; D may be TRBD1 (5 bases). Trimming left V 1 base short and J 7 bases short, with 8 bases between. Germline assignment: CDR1 SEHNR and CDR2 FQNEAQ (reference sequence). CDR3 size: 13 residues. The CDR3 DNA is TGTGCCAGCAGCTTAGGGGGCGAACAGCCCCAGCATTTT. Amino acids: CASSLGGEQPQHF.

This clonotype was counted ten times or more. The chain links TRBV15 to TRBJ2-1, with 7 bases aligning to TRBD1. Germline CDR1 and CDR2: LNHNV and YYDKDF (reference sequence). The CDR3 length is 16 residues. The J segment lost 3 bases and the V segment lost 3 bases, leaving 8 bases of the junction unmatched. This chain's CDR3 is CATSSLGDSRYNEQFF. The CDR3 DNA follows: TGTGCCACCAGCAGCCTCGGGGACAGTCGCTACAATGAGCAGTTCTTC.

This clonotype was observed a few times. V is TRBV25-1 and J is TRBJ2-5; maybe TRBD1 (5 bases). V was clipped by 2 bases and J by 1 base, with 11 bases between them. The germline CDR1 and CDR2 sequences are MGHDK and SYGVNS. The CDR3 spans 15 residues. In nucleotides, the CDR3 is TGTGCCAGCAGTGAAGGCAGGGCTCTCCAAGAGACCCAGTACTTC. Translated, it gives CASSEGRALQETQYF.

The chain couples TRBV30 to TRBJ1-1; 8 bases map to TRBD1. The CDR3 totals 12 residues. V lost 7 bases and J lost 1; bases outside the gene matches: 2. Germline V gives CDR1 GTSNPN, CDR2 SVGIG (reference sequence). The CDR3 nucleotides are TGTGCCTCGGACAGGGCGAACACTGAAGCTTTCTTT. Protein sequence: CASDRANTEAFF.

The chain combines TRBV12-3 or TRBV12-4 with TRBJ2-1, with 11 bases that match TRBD2. The trim removed 6 bases at V and 3 bases at J, leaving 7 bases unmatched. CDR3 length: 16 residues. The CDR3 DNA reads as TGTGCCAGCAGGGGTAGCGGGGGGGCGGTCTACAATGAGCAGTTCTTC. Translating gives CASRGSGGAVYNEQFF.